This T cell receptor (beta chain) was sequenced for a study of cytomegalovirus exposure and HLA in healthy donors. Whole-study findings and limits: In vitro experiments confirmed that three CMV-associated chains were specific for CMV antigens. Reported results showed that the classifier diagnosed cytomegalovirus status with high specificity and sensitivity.

This clone was detected only a few times. What it binds is not known. This table comes from immunoSEQ multiplex PCR, and its TCRdb copy is limited to in-frame clones, with some not included. Among 60,000 or so clones listed, roughly 91% were seen once. Germline V lookup: CDR1 SGHAT, CDR2 FQNNGV. CDR3 length equals 17 residues. V was trimmed by 5 bases and J by 4 bases, leaving 22 bases between them. This rearrangement joins TRBV11-2 to TRBJ2-3, with a weak D call TRBD1 (5 bases). The sequence derives from a woman younger than 45 in good health and CMV-seronegative. The sample taken for sequencing was PBMCs. The CDR3 reads CASSGNFFRAVADTQYF. The CDR3 DNA is TGTGCCAGCAGCGGCAACTTTTTCAGGGCGGTCGCAGATACGCAGTATTTT.